The rows below give T cell receptor beta chains drawn from one sample of a study of blood T cell repertoires in COVID-19. Sequencing was performed with immunoSEQ multiplex PCR; in TCRdb, only in-frame clones are kept and a portion is missing. The table lists approximately 100,000 clones, approximately 85% of them singletons. Sample: peripheral blood. These receptors all stem from a human donor in a cohort sampled during active COVID-19. Each CDR3 is given with its conserved first and last residue. Fields, in order: clone size, V gene, D gene, J gene, CDR3 protein, CDR3 DNA. The D gene is left open where the match is weak. Some rows mark clone size as missing; the rest say once, few, many or name a class of expanded clone.

abundance: -; v_gene: TRBV9; d_gene: TRBD1; j_gene: TRBJ1-4; CDR3aa: CASSPDVGTGVQFNEKLFF; CDR3nt: TGTGCCAGCAGCCCCGACGTGGGGACAGGGGTCCAATTTAATGAAAAACTGTTTTTT
abundance: -; v_gene: TRBV5-1; d_gene: -; j_gene: TRBJ1-4; CDR3aa: CASSLGGGEEKLFF; CDR3nt: TGCGCCAGCAGCTTGGGCGGGGGTGAGGAAAAACTGTTTTTT
abundance: -; v_gene: TRBV19; d_gene: -; j_gene: TRBJ2-2; CDR3aa: CASSINFNTGELFF; CDR3nt: TGTGCCAGTAGTATTAACTTTAACACCGGGGAGCTGTTTTTT
abundance: once; v_gene: TRBV5-6; d_gene: -; j_gene: TRBJ2-7; CDR3aa: CASSLIMTEPYEQYF; CDR3nt: TGTGCCAGCAGCTTGATTATGACAGAGCCCTACGAGCAGTACTTC
abundance: -; v_gene: TRBV7-2; d_gene: TRBD2; j_gene: TRBJ2-1; CDR3aa: CASSSGLADNEQFF; CDR3nt: TGTGCCAGCAGCTCGGGACTAGCGGACAATGAGCAGTTCTTC
abundance: once; v_gene: TRBV7-2; d_gene: -; j_gene: TRBJ2-3; CDR3aa: CASSVLSPADTQYF; CDR3nt: TGTGCCAGCAGCGTCCTGTCCCCCGCAGATACGCAGTATTTT
abundance: few; v_gene: TRBV29-1; d_gene: TRBD1; j_gene: TRBJ1-5; CDR3aa: CSVGGDRGSAQHF; CDR3nt: TGCAGCGTTGGTGGAGACAGGGGATCGGCCCAGCATTTT
abundance: -; v_gene: TRBV7-9; d_gene: TRBD2; j_gene: TRBJ2-7; CDR3aa: CASSGTGRSGGRGPYEQYF; CDR3nt: TGTGCCAGCAGCGGGACTGGTAGATCGGGAGGTAGGGGCCCCTACGAGCAGTACTTC
abundance: -; v_gene: TRBV7-9; d_gene: -; j_gene: TRBJ2-7; CDR3aa: CASSPLGAMGHEQYF; CDR3nt: TGTGCCAGCAGCCCTCTTGGGGCTATGGGCCACGAGCAGTACTTC
abundance: -; v_gene: TRBV29-1; d_gene: -; j_gene: TRBJ2-7; CDR3aa: CSVQYGVGYEQYF; CDR3nt: TGCAGCGTTCAGTACGGGGTTGGATACGAGCAGTACTTC
abundance: -; v_gene: TRBV4-2; d_gene: TRBD1; j_gene: TRBJ1-2; CDR3aa: CASSPAAQGAVDGYTF; CDR3nt: TGTGCCAGCAGCCCCGCGGCACAGGGGGCGGTAGATGGCTACACCTTC
abundance: -; v_gene: TRBV6-2/TRBV6-3; d_gene: -; j_gene: TRBJ2-5; CDR3aa: CASSAGEETQYF; CDR3nt: TGTGCCAGCAGTGCGGGTGAGGAGACCCAGTACTTC
abundance: once; v_gene: TRBV3-1/TRBV3-2; d_gene: -; j_gene: TRBJ1-2; CDR3aa: CASSQAAGVVYGYTF; CDR3nt: TGTGCCAGCAGCCAAGCGGCAGGGGTCGTCTATGGCTACACCTTC